The 14 T cell receptor beta chains below all came from one sample that was sequenced in a study of cytomegalovirus exposure and HLA in healthy donors. The table came from immunoSEQ multiplex PCR; TCRdb's copy has only in-frame clones and leaves some out. Counted here are 120,000 to 150,000 clones, 84% occurring once; the ten biggest clones make up 1.4%. Sequenced sample: PBMCs. The receptors here all came from a woman in her thirties in good health and CMV-seronegative.

The chain couples TRBV5-1 to TRBJ2-1, with 9 positions matching TRBD2. Germline V gene lookup returns CDR1 SGHRS and CDR2 YFSETQ. Trimming removed 0 bases from V and 8 bases from J; junction bases left unmatched: 6. The CDR3 is made up of 15 amino acids. CDR3 protein: CASSLGAGGFYEQFF. Written as DNA, the CDR3 is TGCGCCAGCAGCTTGGGTGCGGGGGGGTTTTATGAGCAGTTCTTC.

This rearrangement joins TRBV28 to TRBJ1-2, with a possible D match to TRBD1 (5 bases). V was shortened by 6 bases and J by 4 bases, with 15 bases between the two germline ends. CDR1 is MDHEN, CDR2 SYDVKM, per germline. CDR3 length equals 14 residues. CDR3 in DNA: TGTGCCAGCAGGGGGACTGGGGGACCCTATGGCTACACCTTC. It translates to CASRGTGGPYGYTF.

This clone came up once. The J gene is TRBJ1-1, the V gene TRBV7-6; D is possibly TRBD1 (6 bases). The CDR3 runs 13 residues. The V end was cut by 5 bases, the J end by 2 bases, with 9 bases between. Germline V gene lookup returns CDR1 SGHVS and CDR2 FNYEAQ. This CDR3 is CASSQGGNTEAFF. CDR3 DNA: TGTGCCAGCAGCCAAGGGGGAAACACTGAAGCTTTCTTT. Filled out from reference TRBV7-6 and TRBJ1-1, the complete variable domain reads GAGVSQSPRYKVTKRGQDVALRCDPISGHVSLYWYRQALGQGPEFLTYFNYEAQQDKSGLPNDRFSAERPEGSISTLTIQRTEQRDSAMYRCASSQGGNTEAFFGQGTRLTVV.

Worth noting for this clone: The same CDR3 can be traced to other DNA sequences in this sample. The genes are TRBV7-2 and TRBJ2-1; D unclear. The V end was cut by 1 base, the J end by 3 bases, with 7 bases between. The CDR3 sequence is 14 residues long. CDR1 and CDR2 from the germline V gene are SGHTA and FQGNSA. CDR3 in DNA: TGTGCCAGCAGCTTAGATTACAGCTACAATGAGCAGTTCTTC. It is translated as CASSLDYSYNEQFF.

The rearrangement links TRBV5-4 to TRBJ2-1; weak D call: TRBD1 (5 bases). The germline CDR1 and CDR2 sequences are SGHNT and YYREEE (reference sequence). The CDR3 consists of 15 residues. The V end was cut by 4 bases, the J end by 3 bases, with 14 bases between. CDR3 loop: CASSLRDRNYNEQFF. CDR3 nucleotide sequence: TGTGCCAGCAGCCTCCGAGACAGAAACTACAATGAGCAGTTCTTC.

The chain combines TRBV9 with TRBJ2-7; 7 nucleotides align to TRBD1. The trim removed 3 bases at V and 0 bases at J, leaving 3 bases unmatched. This CDR3 is built from 14 residues. The germline gives CDR1 SGDLS, CDR2 YYNGEE. As DNA, the CDR3 is TGTGCCAGCAGCGCAAGGGACAGCTCCTACGAGCAGTACTTC. This codes for CASSARDSSYEQYF. Supplemented by reference TRBV9 and TRBJ2-7, the full variable domain reads DSGVTQTPKHLITATGQRVTLRCSPRSGDLSVYWYQQSLDQGLQFLIQYYNGEERAKGNILERFSAQQFPDLHSELNLSSLELGDSALYFCASSARDSSYEQYFGPGTRLTVT.

As regards this clone: At one end, the junction sequence differs from germline, possibly due to a read error. This chain joins TRBV6-1 and TRBJ1-2; unclear D gene. The germline V gene encodes CDR1 MNHNS and CDR2 SASEGT. The CDR3 extends over 14 amino acids. The DNA for the CDR3 is TGTGCCAGCAGGGAAGGGCAGACTTACTATGGCTACACCTTC. Translated: CASREGQTYYGYTF.

The chain couples TRBV27 to TRBJ2-3; TRBD1 aligns across 8 bases. This CDR3 spans 14 amino acids. V shed 6 bases, J shed 2 bases, and the junction held 4 bases outside the gene matches. Germline values: CDR1 MNHEY, CDR2 SMNVEV (reference sequence). This CDR3 reads CASRADRATDTQYF. CDR3 coding DNA: TGTGCCAGCAGGGCGGACAGGGCCACAGATACGCAGTATTTT.

The rearrangement joins TRBV28 to TRBJ2-7; D uncertain. CDR1 and CDR2 (germline): MDHEN, SYDVKM. V lost 1 base, J lost 2 bases, and 9 bases lay in between. The CDR3 length is 14 residues. The CDR3 region has the DNA TGTGCCAGCAGTTTATCCCTAGTCGCCTACGAGCAGTACTTC. Encoded protein: CASSLSLVAYEQYF.

J is TRBJ2-5 and V is TRBV9; D is ambiguous. Germline-derived CDR1 and CDR2 are SGDLS and YYNGEE. V was shortened by 0 bases and J by 1 base, with 10 bases between the two germline ends. This CDR3 is built from 15 residues. The chain's CDR3 is CASSVGVKPQETQYF. The CDR3 bases are TGTGCCAGCAGCGTAGGAGTGAAGCCCCAAGAGACCCAGTACTTC.

The rearrangement joins TRBV19 to TRBJ1-2; TRBD1 matches at 11 bases. Germline CDR1 LNHDA, CDR2 SQIVND (reference sequence). The CDR3 covers 15 residues. With 5 bases clipped from V and 2 bases from J, the junction kept 4 bases outside the gene matches. The chain's CDR3 is CASSPGTGGNYGYTF. CDR3 coding DNA: TGTGCCAGTAGTCCCGGGACAGGGGGAAACTATGGCTACACCTTC.

The V and J genes are TRBV4-1 and TRBJ1-2; no firm D call. CDR3 length: 13 amino acids. From germline, CDR1 is MGHRA and CDR2 YSYEKL. Trimming cost V 0 bases and J 3 bases, with 5 bases left between them. The CDR3 is CASSQDIDYGYTF. The CDR3 bases are TGCGCCAGCAGCCAAGATATCGACTATGGCTACACCTTC.

The chain couples TRBV4-1 to TRBJ1-2, with D perhaps matching TRBD1 (6 bases). Germline V gene sequence: CDR1 MGHRA, CDR2 YSYEKL. The CDR3 loop spans 17 amino acids. Trimming pared 3 bases from V and 0 bases from J, leaving 17 bases between. The CDR3 here is CASSHLRGQTANYGYTF. The CDR3 DNA is TGCGCCAGCAGCCACCTACGCGGACAGACGGCTAACTATGGCTACACCTTC.

The CDR3 bases are TGTGCCAGCAGCACGGGGGGGAGGAACATTCAGTACTTC. Protein product: CASSTGGRNIQYF. This chain uses TRBV7-9 with TRBJ2-4; 8 nucleotides line up with TRBD2. Trimming removed 5 bases from V and 7 bases from J; junction bases left unmatched: 4. Germline CDR1 SEHNR, CDR2 FQNEAQ (reference sequence). There are 13 residues in the CDR3.